Below, one T cell receptor beta chain is given with its context. Its antigen is currently unknown. Time point of the sample: blood 2 weeks post-SBRT. Treatment noted: 15 Gy SBRT to primary tumor, nephrectomy 4 weeks later. Radiation-treated patients gave blood at baseline, week 2 and week 4. The patient's renal cell carcinoma had clear cell pathology. This entry belongs to a study of radiation and T cells in renal cell carcinoma. Measured with immunoSEQ multiplex PCR; TCRdb has only the in-frame clones, and not every one. The table shows about 150,000 clones, with roughly 86% occurring only once. CDR3 length: 14 residues. Germline lookup yields CDR1 SGHNT and CDR2 YYREEE (reference sequence). Trimming shortened V by 3 bases and J by 1 base, and 10 bases separated the two germline ends. Findings and limits, study-wide: Baseline intratumoral clonotype presence is unknown without pretreatment biopsies.

This specimen consisted of blood, obtained from a patient whose treatment included radiotherapy and nephrectomy. The TCR sequence derives from a woman in her forties or fifties with renal cell carcinoma. This sequence joins TRBV5-4 and TRBJ1-1, with a possible D match to TRBD1 (6 bases). The CDR3 sequence is CASSSQTGNTEAFF. DNA of the CDR3: TGTGCCAGCAGCTCCCAGACAGGGAACACTGAAGCTTTCTTT.